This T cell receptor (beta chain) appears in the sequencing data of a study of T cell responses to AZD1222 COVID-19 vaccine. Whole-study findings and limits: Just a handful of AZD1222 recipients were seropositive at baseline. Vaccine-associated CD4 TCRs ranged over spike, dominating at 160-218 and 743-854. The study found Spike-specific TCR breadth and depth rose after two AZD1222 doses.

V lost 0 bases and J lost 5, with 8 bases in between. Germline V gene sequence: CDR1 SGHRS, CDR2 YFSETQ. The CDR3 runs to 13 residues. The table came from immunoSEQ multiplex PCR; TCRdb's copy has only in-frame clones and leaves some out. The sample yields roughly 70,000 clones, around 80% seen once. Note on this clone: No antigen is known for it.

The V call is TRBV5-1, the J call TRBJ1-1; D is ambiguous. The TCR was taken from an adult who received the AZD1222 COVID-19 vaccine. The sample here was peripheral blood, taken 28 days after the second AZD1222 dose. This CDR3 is CASSLEGRTEAFF. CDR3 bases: TGCGCCAGCAGCTTGGAGGGAAGGACTGAAGCTTTCTTT.